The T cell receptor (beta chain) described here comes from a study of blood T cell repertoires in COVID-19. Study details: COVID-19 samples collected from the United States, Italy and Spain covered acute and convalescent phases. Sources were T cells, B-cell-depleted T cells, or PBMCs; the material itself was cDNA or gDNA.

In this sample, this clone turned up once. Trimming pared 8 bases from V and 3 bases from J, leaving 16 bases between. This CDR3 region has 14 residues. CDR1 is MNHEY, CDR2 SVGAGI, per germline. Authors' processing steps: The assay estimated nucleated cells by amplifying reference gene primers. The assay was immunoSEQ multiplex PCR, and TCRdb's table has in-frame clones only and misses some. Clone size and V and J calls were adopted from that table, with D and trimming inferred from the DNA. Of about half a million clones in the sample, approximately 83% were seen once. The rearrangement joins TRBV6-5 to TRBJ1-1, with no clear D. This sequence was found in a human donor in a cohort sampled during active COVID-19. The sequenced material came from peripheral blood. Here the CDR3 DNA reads TGTGCCAGCCTAGCCCGAGGGTGGGACACTGAAGCTTTCTTT. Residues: CASLARGWDTEAFF.